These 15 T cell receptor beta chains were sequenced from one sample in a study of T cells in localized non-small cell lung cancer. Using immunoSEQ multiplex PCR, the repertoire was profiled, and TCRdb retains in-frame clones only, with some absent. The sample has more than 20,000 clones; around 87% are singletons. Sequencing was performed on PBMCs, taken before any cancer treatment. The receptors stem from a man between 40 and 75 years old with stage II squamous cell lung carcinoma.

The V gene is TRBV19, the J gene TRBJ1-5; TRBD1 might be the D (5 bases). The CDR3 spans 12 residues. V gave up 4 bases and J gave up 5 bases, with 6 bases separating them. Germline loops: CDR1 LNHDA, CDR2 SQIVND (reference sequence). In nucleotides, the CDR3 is TGTGCCAGTAGTACAGGGTATCAGCCCCAGCATTTT. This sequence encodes CASSTGYQPQHF.

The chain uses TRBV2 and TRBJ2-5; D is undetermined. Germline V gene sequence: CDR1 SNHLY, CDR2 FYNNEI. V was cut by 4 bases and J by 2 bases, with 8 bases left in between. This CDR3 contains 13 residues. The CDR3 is CASSGGVQETQYF. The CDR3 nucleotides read TGTGCCAGCAGTGGAGGAGTACAAGAGACCCAGTACTTC.

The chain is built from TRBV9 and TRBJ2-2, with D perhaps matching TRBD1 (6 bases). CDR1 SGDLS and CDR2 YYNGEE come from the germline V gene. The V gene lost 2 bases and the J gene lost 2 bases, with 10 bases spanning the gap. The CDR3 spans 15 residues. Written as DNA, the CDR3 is TGTGCCAGCAGCGTGGGACATATAAACACCGGGGAGCTGTTTTTT. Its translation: CASSVGHINTGELFF.

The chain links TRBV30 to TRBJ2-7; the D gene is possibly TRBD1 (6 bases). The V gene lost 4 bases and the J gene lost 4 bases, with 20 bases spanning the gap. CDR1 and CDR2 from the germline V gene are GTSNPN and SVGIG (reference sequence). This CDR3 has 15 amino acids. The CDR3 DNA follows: TGTGCCTGGACTGGACAGCTTTATTCGGGATACGAGCAGTACTTC. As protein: CAWTGQLYSGYEQYF.

CDR3 amino acids: CASSLVGKPEAFF. CDR3 DNA: TGTGCCAGCAGCTTGGTGGGTAAACCTGAAGCTTTCTTT. This chain joins TRBV5-4 and TRBJ1-1; the D is unclear. V lost 0 bases and J 6 bases, leaving 9 bases between the germline ends. Germline CDR1 is SGHNT and CDR2 is YYREEE (reference sequence). The CDR3 runs 13 residues.

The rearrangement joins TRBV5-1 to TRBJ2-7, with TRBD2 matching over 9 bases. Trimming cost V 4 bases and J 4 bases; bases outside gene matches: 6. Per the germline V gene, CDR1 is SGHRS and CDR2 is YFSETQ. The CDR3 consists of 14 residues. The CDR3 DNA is TGCGCCAGCAGCCCGACTAGCGGACGATACGAGCAGTACTTC. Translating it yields CASSPTSGRYEQYF.

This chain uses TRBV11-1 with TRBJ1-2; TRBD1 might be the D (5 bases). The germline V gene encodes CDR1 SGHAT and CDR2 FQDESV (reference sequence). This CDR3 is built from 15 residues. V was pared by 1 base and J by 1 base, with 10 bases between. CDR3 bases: TGTGCCAGCAGCTTAGAGGGGACTTATAACTATGGCTACACCTTC. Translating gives CASSLEGTYNYGYTF.

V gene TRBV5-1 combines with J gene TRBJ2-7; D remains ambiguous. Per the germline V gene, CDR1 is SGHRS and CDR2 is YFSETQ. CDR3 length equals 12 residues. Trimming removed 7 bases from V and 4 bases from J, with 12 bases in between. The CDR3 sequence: CASSSLTYEQYF. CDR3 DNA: TGCGCCAGCTCCTCACTTACTTACGAGCAGTACTTC.

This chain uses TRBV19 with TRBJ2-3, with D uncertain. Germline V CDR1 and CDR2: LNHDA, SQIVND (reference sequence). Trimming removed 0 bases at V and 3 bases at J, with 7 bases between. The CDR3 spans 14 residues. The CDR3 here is CASSIDPRTDTQYF. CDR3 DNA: TGTGCCAGTAGTATAGATCCCAGGACAGATACGCAGTATTTT.

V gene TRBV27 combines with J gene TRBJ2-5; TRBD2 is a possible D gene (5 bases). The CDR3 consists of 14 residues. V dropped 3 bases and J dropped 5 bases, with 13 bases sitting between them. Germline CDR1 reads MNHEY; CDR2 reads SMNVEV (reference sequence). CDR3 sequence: CASSLGSNGETQYF. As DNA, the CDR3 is TGTGCCAGCAGTTTGGGGAGCAACGGGGAGACCCAGTACTTC.

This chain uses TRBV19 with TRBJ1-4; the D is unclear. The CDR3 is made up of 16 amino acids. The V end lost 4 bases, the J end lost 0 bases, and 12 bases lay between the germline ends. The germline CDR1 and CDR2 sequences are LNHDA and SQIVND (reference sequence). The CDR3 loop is CASSTRRVATNEKLFF. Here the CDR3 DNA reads TGTGCCAGTAGTACGCGACGGGTTGCAACTAATGAAAAACTGTTTTTT.

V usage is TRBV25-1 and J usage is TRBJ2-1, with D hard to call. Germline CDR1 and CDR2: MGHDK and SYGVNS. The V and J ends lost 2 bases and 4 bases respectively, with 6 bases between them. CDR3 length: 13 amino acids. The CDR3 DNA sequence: TGTGCCAGCAGTGAACAGACGTACAATGAGCAGTTCTTC. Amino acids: CASSEQTYNEQFF.

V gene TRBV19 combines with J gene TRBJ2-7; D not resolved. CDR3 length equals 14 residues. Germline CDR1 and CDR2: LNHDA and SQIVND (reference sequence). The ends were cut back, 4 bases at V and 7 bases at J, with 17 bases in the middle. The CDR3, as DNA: TGTGCCAGTAGTAATGGAGTCCAGTACGAAGAGCAGTACTTC. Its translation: CASSNGVQYEEQYF.

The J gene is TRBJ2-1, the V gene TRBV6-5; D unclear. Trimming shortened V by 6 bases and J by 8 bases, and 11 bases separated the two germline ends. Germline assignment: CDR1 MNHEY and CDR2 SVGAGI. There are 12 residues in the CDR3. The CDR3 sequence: CASSRAGDEQFF. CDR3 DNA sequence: TGTGCCAGCAGCCGGGCAGGCGATGAGCAGTTCTTC.

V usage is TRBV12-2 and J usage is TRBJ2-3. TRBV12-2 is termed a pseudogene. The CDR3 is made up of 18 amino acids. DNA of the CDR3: TGTGCAAGTCGCTTAGTCGGAACGAGTTCGCTCTTCACAGATACGCAGTATTTT. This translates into CASRLVGTSSLFTDTQYF.